These T cell receptor beta chains were read from a single sample in a study of T cells in Graves' hyperthyroidism and ophthalmopathy. Each CDR3 protein gets one entry after TCRdb re-called the multiplex PCR reads with MiXCR. The data contain approximately 400,000 distinct CDR3 sequences, approximately 15% of them seen just once; the ten biggest clones take up roughly 20%. The source material was blood. The receptors here all came from a man aged 25-45 years with Graves' hyperthyroidism that later progressed to Graves' ophthalmopathy. Each CDR3 is given without its conserved first and last residue.

J: TRBJ2-1
V: TRBV11-1
CDR3: ASSDRVWNEQF

J: TRBJ2-7
V: TRBV7-9
CDR3: ASSSNQLGAHYEQY

J: TRBJ2-3
V: TRBV7-2
CDR3: ASSPDRSTDTQY

J: TRBJ1-5
V: TRBV10-2
CDR3: AISIGADQPQH

J: TRBJ2-2
V: TRBV7-9
CDR3: ASSSKTGENTGELF

J: TRBJ2-5
V: TRBV5-5
CDR3: ASSLVSGAAQETQY

J: TRBJ2-1
V: TRBV27
CDR3: ASSLGGSYNEQL

J: TRBJ2-2
V: TRBV6-5
CDR3: ASSYLDRGSTGELF

J: TRBJ1-5
V: TRBV5-1
CDR3: ASSPGQNSNQPQH

J: TRBJ2-3
V: TRBV15
CDR3: ATRLAGSSTDTQY

J: TRBJ2-5
V: TRBV12-3/TRBV12-4
CDR3: ASSLRGELQETQY

J: TRBJ2-1
V: TRBV27
CDR3: ASKLAYIGDEQF

J: TRBJ1-5
V: TRBV20-1
CDR3: SAFTGTGFQPQH

J: TRBJ1-5
V: TRBV15
CDR3: ATSSPEYSNQPQH

J: TRBJ2-7
V: TRBV5-1
CDR3: ASSLSPGLAYEQY

J: TRBJ1-5
V: TRBV15
CDR3: ATQDRPNQPQH

J: TRBJ2-4
V: TRBV11-2
CDR3: ASSLASGGTTRY

J: TRBJ2-1
V: TRBV6-1
CDR3: ASSPDRVYYNEQF

J: TRBJ1-1
V: TRBV7-6
CDR3: ASSLSSGGNTEAF

J: TRBJ1-1
V: TRBV28
CDR3: ASSFLTGYRNTEAF

J: TRBJ2-7
V: TRBV19
CDR3: ASSITGGYEQY

J: TRBJ1-1
V: TRBV11-2
CDR3: ASSSQIEDTEAF

J: TRBJ2-2
V: TRBV20-1
CDR3: SARTEANTGELF

J: TRBJ1-1
V: TRBV28
CDR3: ASSLGSLYAF